The sample holds one count of the clone carrying this TCR beta chain. Original methodology: Reference gene primers were amplified, and this amplification served to estimate nucleated cell counts. Profiled with immunoSEQ multiplex PCR; TCRdb holds only in-frame clones, not every one. V and J calls and clone size are as listed in that table; D and trimming were resolved from the DNA. The table includes a few hundred thousand clones, around 90% detected once. This CDR3 is 16 amino acids long. V was clipped by 5 bases and J by 4 bases; unmatched bases: 5. Germline-derived CDR1 and CDR2 are MRHNA and SNTAGT. The data were taken from a study of blood T cell repertoires in COVID-19. Overall study context: Collection of acute and convalescent COVID-19 samples took place in the United States, Italy and Spain. PBMCs, B-cell-depleted T cells, or T cells were the source of the cDNA or gDNA that made up the material.

Sequencing was performed on peripheral blood. This chain connects TRBV6-4 to TRBJ2-2; 12 nucleotides line up with TRBD2. This TCR was sampled from a man in his fifties or sixties who had recovered from COVID-19. Here the CDR3 DNA reads TGTGCCAGCAGTACCGGGACTAGCGGGCCCACCGGGGAGCTGTTTTTT. It translates to CASSTGTSGPTGELFF.